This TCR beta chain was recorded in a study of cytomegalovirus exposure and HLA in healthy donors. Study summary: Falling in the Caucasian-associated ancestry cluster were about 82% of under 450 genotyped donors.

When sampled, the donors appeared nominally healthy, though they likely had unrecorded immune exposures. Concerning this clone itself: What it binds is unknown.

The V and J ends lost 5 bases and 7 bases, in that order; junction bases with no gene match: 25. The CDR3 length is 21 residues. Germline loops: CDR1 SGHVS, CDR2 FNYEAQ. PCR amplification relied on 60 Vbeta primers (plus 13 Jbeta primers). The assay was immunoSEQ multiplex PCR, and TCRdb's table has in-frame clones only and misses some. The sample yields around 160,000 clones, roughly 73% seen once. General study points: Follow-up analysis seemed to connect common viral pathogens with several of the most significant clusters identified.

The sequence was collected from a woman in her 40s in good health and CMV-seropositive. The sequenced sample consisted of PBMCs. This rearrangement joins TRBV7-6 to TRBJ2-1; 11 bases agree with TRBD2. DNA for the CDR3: TGTGCCAGCAGCCGGTCCATAACCCCGGAGAAACTAGCGGGAGATAATAATGAGCAGTTCTTC. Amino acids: CASSRSITPEKLAGDNNEQFF.